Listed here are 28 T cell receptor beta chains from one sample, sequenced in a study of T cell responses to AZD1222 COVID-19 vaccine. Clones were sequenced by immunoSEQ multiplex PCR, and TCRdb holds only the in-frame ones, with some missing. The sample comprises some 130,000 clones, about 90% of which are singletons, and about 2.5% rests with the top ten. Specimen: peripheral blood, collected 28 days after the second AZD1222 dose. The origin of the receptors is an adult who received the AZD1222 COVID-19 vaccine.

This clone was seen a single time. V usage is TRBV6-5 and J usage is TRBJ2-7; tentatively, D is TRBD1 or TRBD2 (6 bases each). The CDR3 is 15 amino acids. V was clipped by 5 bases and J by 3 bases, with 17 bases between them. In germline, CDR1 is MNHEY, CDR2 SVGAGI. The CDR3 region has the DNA TGTGCCAGCAGTAACGTCGGGGGACACCACTACGAGCAGTACTTC. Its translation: CASSNVGGHHYEQYF.

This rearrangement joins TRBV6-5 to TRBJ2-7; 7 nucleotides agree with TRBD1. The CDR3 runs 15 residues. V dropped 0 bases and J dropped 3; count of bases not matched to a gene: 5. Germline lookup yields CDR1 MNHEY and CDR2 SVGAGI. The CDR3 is CASSYSSRQGYEQYF. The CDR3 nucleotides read TGTGCCAGCAGTTACTCGTCTCGACAGGGCTACGAGCAGTACTTC.

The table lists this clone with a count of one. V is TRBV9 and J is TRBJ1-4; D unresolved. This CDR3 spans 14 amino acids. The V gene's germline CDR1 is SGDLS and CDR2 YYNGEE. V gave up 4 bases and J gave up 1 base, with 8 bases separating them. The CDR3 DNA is TGTGCCAGCAGCCCCCGGATAACTAATGAAAAACTGTTTTTT. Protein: CASSPRITNEKLFF.

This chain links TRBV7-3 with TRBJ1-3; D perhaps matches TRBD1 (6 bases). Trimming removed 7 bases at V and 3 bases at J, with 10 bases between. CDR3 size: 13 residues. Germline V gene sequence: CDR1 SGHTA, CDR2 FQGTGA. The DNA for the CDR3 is TGTGCCAGCAAGGGGGACGGTGGAAACACCATATATTTT. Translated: CASKGDGGNTIYF.

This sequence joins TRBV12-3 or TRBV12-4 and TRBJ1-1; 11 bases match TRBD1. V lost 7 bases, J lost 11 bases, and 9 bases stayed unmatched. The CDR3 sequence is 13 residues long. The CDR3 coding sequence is TGTGCCAGCAACGGACAGGGGGCGTTCTCGGCTTTCTTT. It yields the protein CASNGQGAFSAFF.

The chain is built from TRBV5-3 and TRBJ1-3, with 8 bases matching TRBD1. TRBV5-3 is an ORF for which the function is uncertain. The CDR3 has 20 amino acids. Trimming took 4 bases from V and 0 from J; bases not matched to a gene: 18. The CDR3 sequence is CARSPGGMDRAPDSGNTIYF. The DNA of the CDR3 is TGTGCCAGAAGCCCGGGGGGGATGGACAGGGCTCCCGACTCTGGAAACACCATATATTTT.

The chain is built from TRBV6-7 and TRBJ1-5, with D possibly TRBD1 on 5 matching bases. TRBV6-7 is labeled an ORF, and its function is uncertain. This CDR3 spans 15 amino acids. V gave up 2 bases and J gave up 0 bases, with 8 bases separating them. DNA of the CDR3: TGTGCCAGCAGTTACGGCAGGGATAGCAATCAGCCCCAGCATTTT. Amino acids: CASSYGRDSNQPQHF.

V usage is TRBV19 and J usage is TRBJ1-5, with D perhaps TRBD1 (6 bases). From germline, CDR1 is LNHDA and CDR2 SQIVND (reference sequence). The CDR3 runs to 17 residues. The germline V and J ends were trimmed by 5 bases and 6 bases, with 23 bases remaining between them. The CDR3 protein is CASSGGWGAQGRQPQHF. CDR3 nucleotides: TGTGCCAGTAGTGGGGGGTGGGGGGCCCAAGGCCGTCAGCCCCAGCATTTT.

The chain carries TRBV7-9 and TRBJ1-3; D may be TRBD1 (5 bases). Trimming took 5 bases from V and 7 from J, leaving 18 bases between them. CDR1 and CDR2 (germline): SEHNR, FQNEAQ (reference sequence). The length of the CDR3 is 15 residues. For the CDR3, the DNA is TGTGCCAGCAGCCAGATCCTTGGGGGAACCAACACCATATATTTT. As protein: CASSQILGGTNTIYF.

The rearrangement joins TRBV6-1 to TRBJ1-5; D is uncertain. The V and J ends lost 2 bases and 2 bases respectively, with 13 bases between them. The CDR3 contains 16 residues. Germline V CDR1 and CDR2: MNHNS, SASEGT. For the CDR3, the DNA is TGTGCCAGCAGTGAATTGTGGGGTATTGGCAATCAGCCCCAGCATTTT. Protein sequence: CASSELWGIGNQPQHF.

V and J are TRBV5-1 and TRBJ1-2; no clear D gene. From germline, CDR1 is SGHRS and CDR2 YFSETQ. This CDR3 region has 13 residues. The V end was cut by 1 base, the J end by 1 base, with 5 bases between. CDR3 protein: CASSLTDNYGYTF. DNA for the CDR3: TGCGCCAGCAGCTTGACAGATAACTATGGCTACACCTTC.

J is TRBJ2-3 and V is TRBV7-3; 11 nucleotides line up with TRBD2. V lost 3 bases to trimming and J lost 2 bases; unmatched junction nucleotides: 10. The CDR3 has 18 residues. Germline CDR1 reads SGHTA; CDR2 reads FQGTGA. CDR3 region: CASSLYVAGGRYTDTQYF. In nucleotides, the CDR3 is TGTGCCAGCAGCTTGTACGTAGCGGGGGGGAGGTACACAGATACGCAGTATTTT. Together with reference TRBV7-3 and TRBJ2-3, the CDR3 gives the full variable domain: GAGVSQTPSNKVTEKGKYVELRCDPISGHTALYWYRQSLGQGPEFLIYFQGTGAADDSGLPNDRFFAVRPEGSVSTLKIQRTERGDSAVYLCASSLYVAGGRYTDTQYFGPGTRLTVL.

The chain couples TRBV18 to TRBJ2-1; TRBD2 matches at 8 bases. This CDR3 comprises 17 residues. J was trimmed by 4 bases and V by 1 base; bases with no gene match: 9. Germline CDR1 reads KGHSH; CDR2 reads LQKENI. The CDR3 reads CASSPRGPGGLYNEQFF. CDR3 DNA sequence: TGTGCCAGCTCACCACGGGGTCCGGGGGGGCTGTACAATGAGCAGTTCTTC.

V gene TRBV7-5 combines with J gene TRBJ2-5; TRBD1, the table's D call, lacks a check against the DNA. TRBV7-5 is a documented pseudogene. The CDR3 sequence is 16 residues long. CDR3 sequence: CARSLRDRGRDETQYF. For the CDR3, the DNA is TGTGCCAGAAGCTTACGGGACAGGGGTAGGGACGAGACCCAGTACTTC.

The CDR3 here is CASSLTGLGETQYF. Here the CDR3 DNA reads TGTGCCAGCAGCTTGACAGGGCTTGGAGAGACCCAGTACTTC. V and J are TRBV7-3 and TRBJ2-5, with 7 nucleotides matching TRBD1. The V gene end was trimmed by 3 bases and the J gene end by 4 bases; junction bases not matched to a gene: 5. CDR3 length equals 14 residues. Germline values: CDR1 SGHTA, CDR2 FQGTGA. Together with reference TRBV7-3 and TRBJ2-5, the CDR3 gives the full variable domain: GAGVSQTPSNKVTEKGKYVELRCDPISGHTALYWYRQSLGQGPEFLIYFQGTGAADDSGLPNDRFFAVRPEGSVSTLKIQRTERGDSAVYLCASSLTGLGETQYFGPGTRLLVL.

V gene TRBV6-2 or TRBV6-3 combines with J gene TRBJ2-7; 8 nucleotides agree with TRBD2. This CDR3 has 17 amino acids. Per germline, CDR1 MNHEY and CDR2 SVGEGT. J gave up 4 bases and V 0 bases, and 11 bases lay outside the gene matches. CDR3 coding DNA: TGTGCCAGCAGTTACTCCCCAGGCGGGGGGCGGATGTACGAGCAGTACTTC. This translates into CASSYSPGGGRMYEQYF.

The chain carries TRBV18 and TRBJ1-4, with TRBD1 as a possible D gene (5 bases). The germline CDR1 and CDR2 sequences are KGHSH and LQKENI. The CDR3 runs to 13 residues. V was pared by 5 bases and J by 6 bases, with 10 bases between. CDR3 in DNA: TGTGCCAGCTCAAGCGACAGTTATGAAAAACTGTTTTTT. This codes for CASSSDSYEKLFF.

The CDR3 loop reads CASSSQHGNTIYF. CDR3 DNA: TGTGCCAGCAGCTCTCAGCACGGAAACACCATATATTTT. The V and J genes are TRBV2 and TRBJ1-3; no definite D call. The germline V gene encodes CDR1 SNHLY and CDR2 FYNNEI. CDR3 length: 13 amino acids. Between the trimmed V and J ends, which lost 6 bases and 4 bases, there was a span of 10 bases.

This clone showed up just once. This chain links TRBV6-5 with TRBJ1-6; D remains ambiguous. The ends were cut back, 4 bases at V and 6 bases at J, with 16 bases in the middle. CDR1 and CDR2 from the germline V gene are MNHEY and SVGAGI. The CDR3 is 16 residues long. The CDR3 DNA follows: TGTGCCAGCAGTTCCCGTCAGTTGGGCGGTAATTCACCCCTCCACTTT. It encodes CASSSRQLGGNSPLHF.

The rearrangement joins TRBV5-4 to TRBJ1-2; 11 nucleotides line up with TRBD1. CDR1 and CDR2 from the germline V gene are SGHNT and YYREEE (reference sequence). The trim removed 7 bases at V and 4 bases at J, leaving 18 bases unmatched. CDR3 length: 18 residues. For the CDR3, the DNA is TGTGCCAGCTCAAGCGGCCCCTCTGGGACAGGGGGTGGCTATGGCTACACCTTC. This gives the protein CASSSGPSGTGGGYGYTF.

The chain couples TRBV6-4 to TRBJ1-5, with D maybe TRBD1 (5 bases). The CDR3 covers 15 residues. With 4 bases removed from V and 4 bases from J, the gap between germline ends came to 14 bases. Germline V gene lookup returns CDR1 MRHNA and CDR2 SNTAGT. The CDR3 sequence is CASSGPMGGNQPQHF. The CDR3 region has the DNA TGTGCCAGCAGTGGCCCCATGGGGGGAAATCAGCCCCAGCATTTT.

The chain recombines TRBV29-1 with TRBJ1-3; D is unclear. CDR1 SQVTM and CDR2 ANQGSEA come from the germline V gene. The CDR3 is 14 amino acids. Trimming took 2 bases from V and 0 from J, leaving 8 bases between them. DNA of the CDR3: TGCAGCGTTGAAATAGGTAACTCTGGAAACACCATATATTTT. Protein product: CSVEIGNSGNTIYF.

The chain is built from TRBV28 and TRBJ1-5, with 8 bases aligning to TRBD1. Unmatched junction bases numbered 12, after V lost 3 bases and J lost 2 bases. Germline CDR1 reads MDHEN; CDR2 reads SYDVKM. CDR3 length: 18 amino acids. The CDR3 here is CASSFSAHRGGGNQPQHF. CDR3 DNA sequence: TGTGCCAGCAGTTTTTCAGCCCACAGGGGGGGTGGCAATCAGCCCCAGCATTTT. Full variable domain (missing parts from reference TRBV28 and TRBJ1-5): DVKVTQSSRYLVKRTGEKVFLECVQDMDHENMFWYRQDPGLGLRLIYFSYDVKMKEKGDIPEGYSVSREKKERFSLILESASTNQTSMYLCASSFSAHRGGGNQPQHFGDGTRLSIL.

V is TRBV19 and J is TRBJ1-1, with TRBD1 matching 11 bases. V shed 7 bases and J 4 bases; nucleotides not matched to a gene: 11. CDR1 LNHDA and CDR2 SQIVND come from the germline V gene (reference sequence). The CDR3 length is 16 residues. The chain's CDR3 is CASTPWTGGFGTEAFF. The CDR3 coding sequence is TGTGCCAGTACCCCATGGACAGGGGGCTTCGGCACTGAAGCTTTCTTT.

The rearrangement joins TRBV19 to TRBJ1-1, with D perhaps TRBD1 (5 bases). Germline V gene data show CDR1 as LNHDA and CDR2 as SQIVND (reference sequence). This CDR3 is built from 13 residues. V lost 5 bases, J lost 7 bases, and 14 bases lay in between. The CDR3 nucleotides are TGTGCCAGTAGTGTGACTGGGGCGGATGAAGCTTTCTTT. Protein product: CASSVTGADEAFF.

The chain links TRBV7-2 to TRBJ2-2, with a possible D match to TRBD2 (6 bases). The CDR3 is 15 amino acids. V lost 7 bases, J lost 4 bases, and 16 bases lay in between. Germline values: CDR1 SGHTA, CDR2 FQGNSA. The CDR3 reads CASTASEGRTGELFF. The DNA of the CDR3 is TGTGCCAGCACCGCGTCGGAGGGACGCACCGGGGAGCTGTTTTTT.

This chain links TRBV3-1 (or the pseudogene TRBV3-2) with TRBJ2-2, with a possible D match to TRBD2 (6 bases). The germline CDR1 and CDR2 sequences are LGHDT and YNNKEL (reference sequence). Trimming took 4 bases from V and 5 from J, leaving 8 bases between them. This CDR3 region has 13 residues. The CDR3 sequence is CASSRAGTGELFF. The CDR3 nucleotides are TGTGCCAGCAGCCGGGCGGGAACCGGGGAGCTGTTTTTT.

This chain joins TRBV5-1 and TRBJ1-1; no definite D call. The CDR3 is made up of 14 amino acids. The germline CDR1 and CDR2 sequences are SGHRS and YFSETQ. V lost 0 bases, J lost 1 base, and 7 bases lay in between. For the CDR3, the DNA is TGCGCCAGCAGCTTGGGGATAGCGAACACTGAAGCTTTCTTT. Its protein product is CASSLGIANTEAFF.